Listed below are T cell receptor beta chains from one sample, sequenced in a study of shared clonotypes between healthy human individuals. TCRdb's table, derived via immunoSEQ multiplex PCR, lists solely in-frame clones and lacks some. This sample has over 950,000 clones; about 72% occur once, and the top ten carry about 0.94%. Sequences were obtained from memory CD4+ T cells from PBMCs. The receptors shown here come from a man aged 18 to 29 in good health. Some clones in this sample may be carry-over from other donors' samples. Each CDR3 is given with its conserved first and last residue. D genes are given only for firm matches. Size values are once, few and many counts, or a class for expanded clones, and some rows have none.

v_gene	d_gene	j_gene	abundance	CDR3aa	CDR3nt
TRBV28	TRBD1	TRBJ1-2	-	CASSSGTRDRVYGYTF	TGTGCCAGCAGCTCCGGAACAAGGGACAGAGTATATGGCTACACCTTC
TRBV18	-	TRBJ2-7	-	CASSPLDTFEIEQYF	TGTGCCAGCTCACCGCTGGACACCTTTGAGATCGAGCAGTACTTC
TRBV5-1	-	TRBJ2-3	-	CASSFTGTKADTQYF	TGCGCCAGCAGCTTTACCGGGACCAAGGCCGATACGCAGTATTTT
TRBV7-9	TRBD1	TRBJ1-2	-	CASSRTGNYGYTF	TGTGCCAGCAGCCGGACAGGGAACTATGGCTACACCTTC
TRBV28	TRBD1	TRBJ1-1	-	CASSLRQGKAFF	TGTGCCAGCAGTTTACGACAGGGAAAAGCTTTCTTT
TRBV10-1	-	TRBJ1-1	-	CASSESKVEQGLKFF	TGCGCCAGCAGTGAGTCGAAAGTGGAACAGGGTTTGAAGTTCTTT
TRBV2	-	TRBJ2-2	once	CASTYTGELFF	TGTGCCAGCACTTACACCGGGGAGCTGTTTTTT
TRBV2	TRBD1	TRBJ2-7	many	CASSGQGGSYEQYF	TGTGCCAGCAGTGGACAGGGGGGCTCCTACGAGCAGTACTTC
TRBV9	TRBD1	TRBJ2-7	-	CASSRSGGYVYEQYF	TGTGCCAGCAGCAGATCAGGGGGATACGTCTACGAGCAGTACTTC
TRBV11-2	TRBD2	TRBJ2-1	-	CASSRLAGLSSYNEQFF	TGTGCCAGCAGCAGACTAGCGGGCTTGTCGTCCTACAATGAGCAGTTCTTC
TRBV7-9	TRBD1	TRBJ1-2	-	CASSQGAGGDNYGYTF	TGTGCCAGCAGCCAGGGGGCAGGGGGTGATAACTATGGCTACACCTTC
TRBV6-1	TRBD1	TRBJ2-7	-	CASRGTALPEQYF	TGTGCCAGCAGAGGGACAGCTCTCCCCGAGCAGTACTTC